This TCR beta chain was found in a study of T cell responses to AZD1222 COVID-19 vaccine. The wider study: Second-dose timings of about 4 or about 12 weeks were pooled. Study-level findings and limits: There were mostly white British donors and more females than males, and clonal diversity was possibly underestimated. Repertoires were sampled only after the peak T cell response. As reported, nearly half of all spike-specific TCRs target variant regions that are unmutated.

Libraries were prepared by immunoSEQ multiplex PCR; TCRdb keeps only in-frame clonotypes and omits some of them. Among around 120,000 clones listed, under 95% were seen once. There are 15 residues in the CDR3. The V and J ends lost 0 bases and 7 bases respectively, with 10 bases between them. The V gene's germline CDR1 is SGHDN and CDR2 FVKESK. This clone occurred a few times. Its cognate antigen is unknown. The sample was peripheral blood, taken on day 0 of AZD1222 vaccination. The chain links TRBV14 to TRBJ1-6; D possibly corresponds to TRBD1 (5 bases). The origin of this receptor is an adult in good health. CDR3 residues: CASSQDRTLNSPLHF. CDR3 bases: TGTGCCAGCAGCCAAGATAGGACATTAAATTCACCCCTCCACTTT.